This T cell receptor (beta chain) came from a study of glioma-infiltrating T cells (dated by TCRdb to about 2016). Turning to the overall study: Glioma tissue, non-neoplastic brain tissue and matched peripheral blood mononuclear cells were used as sources from which TCR alpha- and beta-chain repertoires were sequenced. To measure how far tissue and blood T-cell populations diverged, each tissue-infiltrating repertoire was compared against the peripheral blood repertoire of the same patient. The paired cohort comprised three low-grade glioma patients, 7 or 8 primary glioblastoma patients and three non-glioma patients contributing non-neoplastic brain tissue. Broader findings and caveats from the paper: Very few CDR3 sequences were shared between tissue and blood, attributed to high CDR3 diversity and limited sampling. Group comparisons were based on small numbers of patients: three non-neoplastic, three low-grade glioma and 7 to 9 glioblastoma patients. VJ-independent divergence between tissue and blood was below expectation in non-neoplastic patients but above expectation in all gliomas, especially low-grade gliomas.

This clonotype was counted many times. There is no known antigen for this receptor. Base qualities are missing; no much larger clone stands one base away. The iRepertoire nested amplicon-rescue multiplex PCR (arm-PCR) platform was used to amplify TCR alpha and beta CDR3 regions from RNA. One-step reverse transcription and amplification used about 95-400 ng of tissue mRNA or PBMC total RNA as input. Following bead purification, Illumina adapters were added by a secondary multiplex PCR, and libraries between 200 and 400 bp were gel-purified. Libraries carried internal 6-nucleotide barcodes used for demultiplexing. The libraries were sequenced on an Illumina MiSeq using 2x220 or 2x250 nucleotide paired-end reads. The paper's data handling went like this. Paired reads were merged using FLASH 1.2.11 and aligned with BWA-MEM to the GRCh37 human genome, and TRA and TRB reads were then extracted. An IMGT-derived reference of cassette sequences and CDR3 motifs, with pseudogenes included, was used for V and J assignment. Reads were translated in three frames, and productive CDR3s were defined as those with a C...FGXG motif and no stop codons. Unique combinations of V-J cassette pair and CDR3 amino acid sequence were defined as clonotypes. Reads were filtered by Hamming distance, with the threshold set by the sequence error rate of each sample in mapped regions. TCRdb trimmed the raw reads at Q25, called clones with MiXCR and kept productive beta chains. Identical CDR3 proteins give one entry, which carries the most common genes and DNA. The V and J calls and clone size come from TCRdb's table, not from the authors' own analysis. The sample data list some 93,000 distinct CDR3 sequences, and around 42% of these were observed just once. Under 40% of the sample is held by the ten biggest clonotypes.

The TCR originated in a human donor with low-grade glioma or glioblastoma, undergoing nonglioma brain surgery, or in good health (not recorded which). Sequencing was done on a sample of glioma tissue, nonneoplastic brain tissue, or PBMCs (not recorded which).

The CDR3 amino acid sequence is: CASSLGTGSGNQPQHF. The DNA sequence is given as TGTGCCAGCAGCTTAGGGACAGGGTCAGGCAATCAGCCCCAGCATTTT. The chain employs TRBV7-2 and TRBJ1-5; 8 bases in the junction line up with TRBD1. Reading the germline V gene gives CDR1 SGHTA and CDR2 FQGNSA. Trimmed from V: 1 base; trimmed from J: 2 bases; junction bases lacking a gene match: 4. Including cysteine and phenylalanine, the CDR3 has 16 amino acids. Here the CDR3 DNA is all that survives: 48 bases in frame from base 1.